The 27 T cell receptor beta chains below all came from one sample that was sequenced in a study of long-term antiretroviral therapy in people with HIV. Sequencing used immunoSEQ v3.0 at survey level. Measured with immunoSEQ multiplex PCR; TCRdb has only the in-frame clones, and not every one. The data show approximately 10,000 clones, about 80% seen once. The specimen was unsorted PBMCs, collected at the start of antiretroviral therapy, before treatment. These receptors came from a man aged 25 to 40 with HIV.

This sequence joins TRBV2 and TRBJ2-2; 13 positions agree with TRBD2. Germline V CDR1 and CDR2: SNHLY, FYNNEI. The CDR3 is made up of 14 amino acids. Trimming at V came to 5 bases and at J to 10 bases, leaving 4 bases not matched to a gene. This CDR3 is CASSWTSGGLELFF. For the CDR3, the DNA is TGTGCCAGCAGTTGGACTAGCGGGGGATTGGAGCTGTTTTTT.

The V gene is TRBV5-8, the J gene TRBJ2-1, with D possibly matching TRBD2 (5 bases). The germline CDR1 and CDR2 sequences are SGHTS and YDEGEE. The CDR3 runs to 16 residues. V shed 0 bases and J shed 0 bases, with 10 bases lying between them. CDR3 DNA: TGTGCCAGCAGCTTGGATTTGGGGAGCTCCTACAATGAGCAGTTCTTC. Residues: CASSLDLGSSYNEQFF.

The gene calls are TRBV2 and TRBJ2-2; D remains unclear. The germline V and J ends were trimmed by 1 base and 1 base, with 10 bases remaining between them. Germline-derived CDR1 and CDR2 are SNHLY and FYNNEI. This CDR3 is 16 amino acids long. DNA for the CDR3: TGTGCCAGCAGTGAAGAAGCGACTTGGAACACCGGGGAGCTGTTTTTT. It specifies CASSEEATWNTGELFF.

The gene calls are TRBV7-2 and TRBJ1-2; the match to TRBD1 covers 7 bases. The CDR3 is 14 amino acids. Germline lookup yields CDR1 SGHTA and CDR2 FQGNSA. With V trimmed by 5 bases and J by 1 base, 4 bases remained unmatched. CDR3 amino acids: CASSMDRFNYGYTF. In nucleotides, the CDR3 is TGTGCCAGCAGCATGGACAGGTTTAACTATGGCTACACCTTC.

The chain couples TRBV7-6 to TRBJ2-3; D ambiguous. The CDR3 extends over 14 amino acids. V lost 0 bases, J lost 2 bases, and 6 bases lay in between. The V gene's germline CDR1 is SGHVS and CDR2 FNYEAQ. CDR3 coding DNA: TGTGCCAGCAGCTTAGCGCCAATCACAGATACGCAGTATTTT. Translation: CASSLAPITDTQYF.

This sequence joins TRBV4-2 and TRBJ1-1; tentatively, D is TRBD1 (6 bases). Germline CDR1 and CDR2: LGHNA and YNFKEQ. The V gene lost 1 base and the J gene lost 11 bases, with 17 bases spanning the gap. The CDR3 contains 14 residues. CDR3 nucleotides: TGTGCCAGCAGCCAAGGAATTACGGGGGCTAGGGCTTTCTTT. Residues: CASSQGITGARAFF.

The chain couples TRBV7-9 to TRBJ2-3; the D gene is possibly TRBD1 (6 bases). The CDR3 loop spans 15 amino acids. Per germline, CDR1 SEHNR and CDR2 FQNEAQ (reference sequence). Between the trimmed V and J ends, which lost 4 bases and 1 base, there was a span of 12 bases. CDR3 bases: TGTGCCAGCAGCTCGCACAGGGTTCGCACAGATACGCAGTATTTT. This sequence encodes CASSSHRVRTDTQYF. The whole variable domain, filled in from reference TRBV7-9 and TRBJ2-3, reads DTGVSQNPRHKITKRGQNVTFRCDPISEHNRLYWYRQTLGQGPEFLTYFQNEAQLEKSRLLSDRFSAERPKGSFSTLEIQRTEQGDSAMYLCASSSHRVRTDTQYFGPGTRLTVL.

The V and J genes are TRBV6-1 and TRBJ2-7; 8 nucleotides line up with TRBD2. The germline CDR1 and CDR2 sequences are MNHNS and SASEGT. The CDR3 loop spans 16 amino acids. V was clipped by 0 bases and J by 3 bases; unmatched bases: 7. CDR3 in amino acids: CASSEASTSGYYEQYF. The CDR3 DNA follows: TGTGCCAGCAGTGAAGCGAGTACTAGCGGATACTACGAGCAGTACTTC.

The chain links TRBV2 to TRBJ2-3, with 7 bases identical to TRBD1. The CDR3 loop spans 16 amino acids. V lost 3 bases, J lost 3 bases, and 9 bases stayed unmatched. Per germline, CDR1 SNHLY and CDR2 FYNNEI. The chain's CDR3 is CASSDRSQGNTDTQYF. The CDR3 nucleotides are TGTGCCAGCAGTGATAGATCACAGGGGAATACAGATACGCAGTATTTT.

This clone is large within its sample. The CDR3 region has the DNA TGTGCCAGCAGAGGTGACGCGACAATAGACACCATATATTTT. Protein sequence: CASRGDATIDTIYF. This chain uses TRBV2 with TRBJ1-3; unclear D gene. Trimming cost V 6 bases and J 8 bases, with 17 bases left between them. The CDR3 runs 14 residues. Per germline, CDR1 SNHLY and CDR2 FYNNEI.

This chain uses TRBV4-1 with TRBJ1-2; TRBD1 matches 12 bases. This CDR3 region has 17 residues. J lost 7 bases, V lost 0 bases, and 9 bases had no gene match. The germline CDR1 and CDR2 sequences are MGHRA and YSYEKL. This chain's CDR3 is CASSQDLGTGGAGGYTF. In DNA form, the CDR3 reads TGCGCCAGCAGCCAAGATCTGGGGACAGGGGGCGCAGGTGGCTACACCTTC.

Written as DNA, the CDR3 is TGTGCCAGCAGCCCCCCCGGACCCGTCACAGATACGCAGTATTTT. It is translated as CASSPPGPVTDTQYF. This chain connects TRBV7-8 to TRBJ2-3; D gene ambiguous. From germline, CDR1 is SGHVS and CDR2 FQNEAQ. Trimming left V 5 bases short and J 2 bases short, with 14 bases between. The length of the CDR3 is 15 residues.

This CDR3 is CASSPEWGTDTQYF. DNA of the CDR3: TGTGCCAGCTCACCCGAGTGGGGCACAGATACGCAGTATTTT. This sequence joins TRBV18 and TRBJ2-3, with D uncertain. Trimming removed 3 bases at V and 1 base at J, with 8 bases between. Germline-derived CDR1 and CDR2 are KGHSH and LQKENI. This CDR3 is 14 amino acids long. Together with reference TRBV18 and TRBJ2-3, the CDR3 gives the full variable domain: NAGVMQNPRHLVRRRGQEARLRCSPMKGHSHVYWYRQLPEEGLKFMVYLQKENIIDESGMPKERFSAEFPKEGPSILRIQQVVRGDSAAYFCASSPEWGTDTQYFGPGTRLTVL.

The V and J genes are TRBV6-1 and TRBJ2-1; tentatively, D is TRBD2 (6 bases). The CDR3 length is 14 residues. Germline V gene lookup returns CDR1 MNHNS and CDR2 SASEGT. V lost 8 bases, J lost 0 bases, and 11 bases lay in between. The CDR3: CASWGLNSYNEQFF. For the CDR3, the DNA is TGTGCCAGCTGGGGACTGAACTCCTACAATGAGCAGTTCTTC.

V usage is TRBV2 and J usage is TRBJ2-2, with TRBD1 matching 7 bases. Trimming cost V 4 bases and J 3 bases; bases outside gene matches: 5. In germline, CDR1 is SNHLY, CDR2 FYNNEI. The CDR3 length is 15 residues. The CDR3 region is CASSAPGQYTGELFF. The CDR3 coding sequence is TGTGCCAGCAGTGCCCCGGGACAGTACACCGGGGAGCTGTTTTTT.

The CDR3 nucleotides read TGCGCCAGCAGCCAAGGAGGTAGCGGCAATGAGCAGTTCTTC. It yields the protein CASSQGGSGNEQFF. This chain uses TRBV4-3 with TRBJ2-1; weak D call: TRBD2 (6 bases). Germline V CDR1 and CDR2: LGHNA, YSLEER. The CDR3 is 14 residues long. Trimming took off 1 base at V and 6 bases at J, with 10 bases between the two ends.

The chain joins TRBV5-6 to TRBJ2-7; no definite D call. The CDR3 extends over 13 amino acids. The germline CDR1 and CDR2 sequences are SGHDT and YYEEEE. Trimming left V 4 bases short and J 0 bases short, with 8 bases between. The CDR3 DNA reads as TGTGCCAGCAGCCCGGACGGCTCCTACGAGCAGTACTTC. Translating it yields CASSPDGSYEQYF.

The CDR3: CASNISRLYEQYF. Here the CDR3 DNA reads TGTGCCAGCAATATCAGCAGGCTCTACGAGCAGTACTTC. The rearrangement joins TRBV7-3 to TRBJ2-7; D gene unclear. The CDR3 covers 13 residues. Germline V gives CDR1 SGHTA, CDR2 FQGTGA. V was pared by 7 bases and J by 3 bases, with 13 bases between. Supplemented by reference TRBV7-3 and TRBJ2-7, the full variable domain reads GAGVSQTPSNKVTEKGKYVELRCDPISGHTALYWYRQSLGQGPEFLIYFQGTGAADDSGLPNDRFFAVRPEGSVSTLKIQRTERGDSAVYLCASNISRLYEQYFGPGTRLTVT.

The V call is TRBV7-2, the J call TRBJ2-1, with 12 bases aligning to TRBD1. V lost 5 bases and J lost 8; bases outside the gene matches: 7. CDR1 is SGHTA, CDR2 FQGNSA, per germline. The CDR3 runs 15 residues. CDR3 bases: TGTGCCAGCAGCCCCCGGGACAGGGGGCGGGATGAGCAGTTCTTC. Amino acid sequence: CASSPRDRGRDEQFF.

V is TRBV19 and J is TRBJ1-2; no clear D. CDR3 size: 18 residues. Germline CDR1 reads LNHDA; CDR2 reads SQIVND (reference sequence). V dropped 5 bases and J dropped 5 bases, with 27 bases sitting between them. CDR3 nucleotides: TGTGCCAGTAGTCCCCAAGGGCGCGGCTCCTACGGGAGTTATGGCTACACCTTC. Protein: CASSPQGRGSYGSYGYTF.

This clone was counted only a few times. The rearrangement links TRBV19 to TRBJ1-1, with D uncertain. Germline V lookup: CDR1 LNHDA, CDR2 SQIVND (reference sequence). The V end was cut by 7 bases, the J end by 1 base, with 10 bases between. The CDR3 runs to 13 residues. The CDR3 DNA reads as TGTGCCAGTAAGGTCTCATCGAACACTGAAGCTTTCTTT. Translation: CASKVSSNTEAFF.

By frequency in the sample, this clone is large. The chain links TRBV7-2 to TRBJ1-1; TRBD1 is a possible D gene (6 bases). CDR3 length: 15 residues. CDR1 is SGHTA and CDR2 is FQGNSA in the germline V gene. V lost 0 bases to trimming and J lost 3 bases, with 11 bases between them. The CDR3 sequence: CASSLANRADTEAFF. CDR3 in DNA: TGTGCCAGCAGCTTAGCTAACAGGGCCGACACTGAAGCTTTCTTT. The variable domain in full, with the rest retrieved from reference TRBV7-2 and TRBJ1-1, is GAGVSQSPSNKVTEKGKDVELRCDPISGHTALYWYRQSLGQGLEFLIYFQGNSAPDKSGLPSDRFSAERTGGSVSTLTIQRTQQEDSAVYLCASSLANRADTEAFFGQGTRLTVV.

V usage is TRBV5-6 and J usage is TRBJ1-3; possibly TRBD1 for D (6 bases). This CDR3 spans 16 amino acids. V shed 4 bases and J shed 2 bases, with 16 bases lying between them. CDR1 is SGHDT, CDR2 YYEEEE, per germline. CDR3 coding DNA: TGTGCCAGCAGCCGGGTGGGGACAATCACTGGAAACACCATATATTTT. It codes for CASSRVGTITGNTIYF.

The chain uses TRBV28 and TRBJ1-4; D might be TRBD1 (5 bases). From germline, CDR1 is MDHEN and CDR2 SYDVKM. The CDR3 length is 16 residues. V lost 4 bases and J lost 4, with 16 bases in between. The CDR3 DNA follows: TGTGCCAGCAGTTCTAGTCCAGGGAGGAGTAATGAAAAACTGTTTTTT. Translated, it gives CASSSSPGRSNEKLFF.

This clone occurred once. The CDR3 DNA reads as TGTGCCAGCAGTGAAAGTGGGACGGGGAACACTGAAGCTTTCTTT. Its protein product is CASSESGTGNTEAFF. This rearrangement joins TRBV6-4 to TRBJ1-1, with D tentatively TRBD1 (5 bases). The germline CDR1 and CDR2 sequences are MRHNA and SNTAGT. V shed 3 bases and J shed 1 base, with 12 bases lying between them. CDR3 length: 15 residues.

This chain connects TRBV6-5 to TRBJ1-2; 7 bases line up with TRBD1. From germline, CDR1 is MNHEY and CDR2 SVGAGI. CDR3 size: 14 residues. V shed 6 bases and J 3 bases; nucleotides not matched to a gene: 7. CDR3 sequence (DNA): TGTGCCAGCAGGAGAGGACAGGACTACTATGGCTACACCTTC. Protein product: CASRRGQDYYGYTF.

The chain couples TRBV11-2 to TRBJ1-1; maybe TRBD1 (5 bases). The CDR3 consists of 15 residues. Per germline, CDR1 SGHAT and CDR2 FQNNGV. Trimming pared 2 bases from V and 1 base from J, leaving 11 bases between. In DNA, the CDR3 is TGTGCCAGCAGCTTACTGGGGGGTGCGAACACTGAAGCTTTCTTT. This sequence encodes CASSLLGGANTEAFF.